These 22 T cell receptor beta chains were sequenced from one sample in a study of CD8 T cells in Susac syndrome (dated 2019 in TCRdb). The method was the immunoSEQ multiplex PCR assay. RNA was extracted with the RNeasy kit and roughly 0.45 to 1 ug was reverse transcribed using random hexamers. In-frame beta chains were kept once TCRdb had trimmed the public reads at Q25 with fastp and called clones with MiXCR. Merged by CDR3 protein, the rows form single entries marked with the most common genes and DNA. In this sample the table shows around 170,000 distinct CDR3 sequences, 85% to 95% of which occur a single time. Jointly, the top ten make up less than 0.2% of the sample. The sequencing sample was made of CD8+ T cells from PBMCs. Source of these receptors: a human donor with Susac syndrome.

The chain has TRBV29-1 and TRBJ1-2; perhaps TRBD1 as D (6 bases). V lost 5 bases to trimming and J lost 6 bases, with 16 bases between them. This CDR3 spans 13 amino acids. Germline CDR1 SQVTM, CDR2 ANQGSEA. CDR3 in amino acids: CSVWRDTKNGYTF. CDR3 bases: TGCAGCGTTTGGCGGGACACAAAAAATGGCTACACCTTC.

This chain joins TRBV20-1 and TRBJ1-4; 7 nucleotides align to TRBD1. J was trimmed by 6 bases and V by 1 base; bases with no gene match: 11. Germline values: CDR1 DFQATT, CDR2 SNEGSKA (reference sequence). The CDR3 runs to 16 residues. The CDR3 sequence: CSARAPNKGADEKLFF. CDR3 in DNA: TGCAGTGCTAGAGCCCCCAACAAGGGGGCGGATGAAAAACTGTTTTTT.

The chain combines TRBV5-1 with TRBJ2-3; D possibly corresponds to TRBD2 (6 bases). Per the germline V gene, CDR1 is SGHRS and CDR2 is YFSETQ. This CDR3 region has 15 residues. Trimming cost V 3 bases and J 0 bases, with 11 bases left between them. Written as DNA, the CDR3 is TGCGCCAGCAGCTACGGGACTCCTAGCACAGATACGCAGTATTTT. It specifies CASSYGTPSTDTQYF.

The V gene is TRBV12-3 or TRBV12-4, the J gene TRBJ1-5; D is ambiguous. CDR3 length: 13 amino acids. The V end lost 6 bases, the J end lost 8 bases, and 14 bases lay between the germline ends. This CDR3 is CASSSGLGEPQHF. Written as DNA, the CDR3 is TGTGCCAGCAGCTCGGGCCTCGGGGAGCCCCAGCATTTT.

The CDR3 nucleotides are TGTGCCAGTACAGCAGGGACTATCAATGAGCAGTTCTTC. As protein: CASTAGTINEQFF. This rearrangement joins TRBV19 to TRBJ2-1, with 7 bases identical to TRBD2. The CDR3 covers 13 residues. Per the germline V gene, CDR1 is LNHDA and CDR2 is SQIVND (reference sequence). The V gene end was trimmed by 7 bases and the J gene end by 6 bases; junction bases not matched to a gene: 6.

This chain connects TRBV6-1 to TRBJ2-2; 11 bases are a match to TRBD2. The V and J ends lost 6 bases and 0 bases, in that order; junction bases with no gene match: 6. This CDR3 has 17 amino acids. Germline lookup yields CDR1 MNHNS and CDR2 SASEGT. In DNA form, the CDR3 reads TGTGCCAGCAGCTCGACTAGCGGGGTATCGAACACCGGGGAGCTGTTTTTT. Translated, it gives CASSSTSGVSNTGELFF.

In its sample, this clonotype was seen a few times. The genes are TRBV27 and TRBJ2-3; D not certain. The germline CDR1 and CDR2 sequences are MNHEY and SMNVEV (reference sequence). CDR3 length: 12 amino acids. With 2 bases removed from V and 6 bases from J, the gap between germline ends came to 6 bases. In DNA, the CDR3 is TGTGCCAGCAGTTTACCTGGGGATACGCAGTATTTT. It yields the protein CASSLPGDTQYF.

This chain joins TRBV7-3 and TRBJ1-5; 7 bases are shared with TRBD1. Germline CDR1 reads SGHTA; CDR2 reads FQGTGA. The CDR3 loop spans 19 amino acids. J lost 2 bases, V lost 1 base, and 14 bases had no gene match. The CDR3 here is CASSLKKGQARKGNQPQHF. The CDR3 DNA reads as TGTGCCAGCAGCTTAAAAAAAGGACAGGCGAGAAAGGGCAATCAGCCCCAGCATTTT.

This chain connects TRBV5-6 to TRBJ2-1, with D maybe TRBD2 (6 bases). Trimming stripped 4 bases from V and 4 bases from J, with 15 bases between. CDR3 length equals 15 residues. From germline, CDR1 is SGHDT and CDR2 YYEEEE. The CDR3 loop is CASSRPPEGYNEQFF. In nucleotides, the CDR3 is TGTGCCAGCAGCCGCCCACCGGAGGGGTACAATGAGCAGTTCTTC.

The gene calls are TRBV29-1 and TRBJ2-5; weak D call: TRBD2 (6 bases). Germline V gives CDR1 SQVTM, CDR2 ANQGSEA. The CDR3 is 14 residues long. The V gene lost 8 bases and the J gene lost 3 bases, with 19 bases spanning the gap. The CDR3 DNA reads as TGCAGCACCCGGGAGTTCTGGGAGAAAGAGACCCAGTACTTC. Protein sequence: CSTREFWEKETQYF.

The genes are TRBV7-9 and TRBJ2-7; 9 bases align to TRBD1. V gave up 5 bases and J gave up 2 bases; unmatched junction bases: 10. Germline V CDR1 and CDR2: SEHNR, FQNEAQ (reference sequence). CDR3 length: 16 amino acids. The CDR3 region is CASSPRPGQGPYEQYF. The CDR3 DNA is TGTGCCAGCAGCCCCCGCCCGGGACAGGGTCCCTACGAGCAGTACTTC.

The V gene is TRBV23-1, the J gene TRBJ1-6; TRBD1 is a possible D gene (5 bases). TRBV23-1 is placed among ORFs of uncertain function. V was cut by 5 bases and J by 7 bases, with 15 bases left in between. CDR3 size: 15 residues. CDR3 sequence (DNA): TGCGCCAGCAGTATCGACAGAGGCAGAAATTCACCCCTCCACTTT. This gives the protein CASSIDRGRNSPLHF.

This clonotype appeared a single time. The rearrangement joins TRBV7-8 to TRBJ2-3; D not certain. V was pared by 0 bases and J by 7 bases, with 8 bases between. The CDR3 spans 13 residues. The germline CDR1 and CDR2 sequences are SGHVS and FQNEAQ. The CDR3 DNA sequence: TGTGCCAGCAGCTTAGCGGACCTGAATACGCAGTATTTT. Translated: CASSLADLNTQYF.

This chain connects TRBV3-1 to TRBJ2-1; 8 bases are shared with TRBD2. V lost 0 bases to trimming and J lost 1 base; unmatched junction nucleotides: 8. Germline V gene sequence: CDR1 LGHDT, CDR2 YNNKEL (reference sequence). The CDR3 extends over 18 amino acids. The CDR3 loop reads CASSQEILAGSSYNEQFF. CDR3 DNA sequence: TGTGCCAGCAGCCAAGAGATTTTAGCGGGGTCTTCCTACAATGAGCAGTTCTTC.

The chain has TRBV7-9 and TRBJ1-1; TRBD1 matches 12 bases. Looked up from germline, CDR1 is SEHNR and CDR2 is FQNEAQ (reference sequence). The ends lost 5 bases at V and 7 bases at J; junction bases unmatched: 8. This CDR3 has 15 amino acids. CDR3 sequence reads: CASSPGTGGTFEAFF. The CDR3 nucleotides are TGTGCCAGCAGCCCCGGGACAGGGGGCACATTTGAAGCTTTCTTT.

V is TRBV9 and J is TRBJ2-1; D possibly corresponds to TRBD1 (5 bases). The germline CDR1 and CDR2 sequences are SGDLS and YYNGEE. Trimming removed 2 bases at V and 9 bases at J, with 12 bases between. The CDR3 is 13 amino acids. CDR3 DNA: TGTGCCAGCAGCGTGGGTAAAAGGGGTGAGCAGTTCTTC. It yields the protein CASSVGKRGEQFF.

This chain joins TRBV7-4 and TRBJ2-4; 7 bases fit TRBD1. CDR3 length: 18 residues. Germline V gene lookup returns CDR1 SGHVT and CDR2 SQSDAQ. The V segment lost 2 bases and the J segment 0 bases; nucleotides outside the gene matches: 10. CDR3 DNA: TGTGCCAGCAGCTTAACCCGCCGGGACAGCCCAGCCAAAAACATTCAGTACTTC. It codes for CASSLTRRDSPAKNIQYF.

The V gene is TRBV6-2 or TRBV6-3, the J gene TRBJ2-7; unclear D gene. Trimming stripped 3 bases from V and 2 bases from J, with 5 bases between. Germline V gives CDR1 MNHEY, CDR2 SVGEGT. The CDR3 runs 12 residues. The CDR3 spells CASSYSTYEQYF. DNA of the CDR3: TGTGCCAGCAGTTATAGTACCTACGAGCAGTACTTC.

CDR3 nucleotide sequence: TGCAGCGTTGCGTACTCCGGGACTTCTACTGAAGCTTTCTTT. It encodes CSVAYSGTSTEAFF. This sequence joins TRBV29-1 and TRBJ1-1, with D tentatively TRBD1 (5 bases). This CDR3 has 14 residues. V gave up 4 bases and J gave up 5 bases, with 17 bases separating them. Germline V gene data show CDR1 as SQVTM and CDR2 as ANQGSEA.

This chain joins TRBV18 and TRBJ1-5; weak D call: TRBD1 (5 bases). The V end was cut by 3 bases, the J end by 5 bases, with 8 bases between. Germline V gene lookup returns CDR1 KGHSH and CDR2 LQKENI. The CDR3 is 13 amino acids. CDR3 coding DNA: TGTGCCAGCTCACCGGGGCAGGATCAGCCCCAGCATTTT. Its protein product is CASSPGQDQPQHF.

The chain has TRBV7-8 and TRBJ2-7; TRBD1 matches at 7 bases. With V trimmed by 3 bases and J by 3 bases, 8 bases remained unmatched. Per the germline V gene, CDR1 is SGHVS and CDR2 is FQNEAQ. CDR3 length: 15 residues. The CDR3 DNA is TGTGCCAGCAGCTTGGCGATTGGGACAGTCTACGAGCAGTACTTC. It yields the protein CASSLAIGTVYEQYF.

The chain has TRBV5-6 and TRBJ2-2; the D gene is possibly TRBD1 (6 bases). CDR1 is SGHDT, CDR2 YYEEEE, per germline. CDR3 size: 15 residues. V shed 4 bases and J shed 1 base, with 11 bases lying between them. CDR3 sequence reads: CASSPDRWNTGELFF. As DNA, the CDR3 is TGTGCCAGCAGCCCTGACAGGTGGAACACCGGGGAGCTGTTTTTT.